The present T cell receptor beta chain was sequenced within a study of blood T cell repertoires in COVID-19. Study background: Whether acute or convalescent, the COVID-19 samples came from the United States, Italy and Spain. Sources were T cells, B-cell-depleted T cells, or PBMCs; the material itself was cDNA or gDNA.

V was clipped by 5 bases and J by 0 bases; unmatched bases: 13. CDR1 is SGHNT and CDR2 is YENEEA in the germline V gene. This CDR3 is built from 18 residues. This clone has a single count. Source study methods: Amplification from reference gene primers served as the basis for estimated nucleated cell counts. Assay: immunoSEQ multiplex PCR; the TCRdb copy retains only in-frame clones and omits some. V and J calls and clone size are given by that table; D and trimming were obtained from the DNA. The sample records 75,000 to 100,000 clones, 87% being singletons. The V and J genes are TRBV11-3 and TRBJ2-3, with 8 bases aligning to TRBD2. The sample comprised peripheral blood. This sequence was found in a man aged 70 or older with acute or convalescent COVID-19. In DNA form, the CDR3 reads TGTGCCAGCAGCCGCGGACCGAGCGGGAGTTCTAGCACAGATACGCAGTATTTT. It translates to CASSRGPSGSSSTDTQYF.